This TCR beta chain was recorded in a study of OX40 agonist ivuxolimab in advanced cancers. Whole-study context: Three patients got partial responses; one had hepatocellular carcinoma and two had cutaneous melanoma.

Germline V gene data show CDR1 as SNHLY and CDR2 as FYNNEI. V was trimmed by 8 bases and J by 3 bases, leaving 10 bases between them. The CDR3 covers 13 residues. Using immunoSEQ multiplex PCR, the repertoire was profiled, and TCRdb retains in-frame clones only, with some absent. The sample carries nearly 85,000 clones, 65% to 90% recorded once. The clonotype comes from an adult with an advanced solid tumor such as melanoma, head and neck, liver or kidney cancer. The V call is TRBV2, the J call TRBJ1-4; a possible D gene is TRBD1 (5 bases). Sequenced material: CD4+ or CD8+ T cells sorted from blood, taken in a trial of the OX40 agonist ivuxolimab. CDR3 nucleotides: TGTGCCAGCTCCAGGGTGGCTAATGAAAAACTGTTTTTT. Protein product: CASSRVANEKLFF.